The 29 T cell receptor beta chains below come from one sample, sequenced in a study of blood T cell repertoires in COVID-19. The assay was immunoSEQ multiplex PCR, and TCRdb's table has in-frame clones only and misses some. The sample contains some 320,000 clones, roughly 90% of which appear only once. Material for sequencing was PBMCs or T cells enriched from blood (not recorded which). Receptors originate from a man aged 60-69 years who had recovered from COVID-19.

V usage is TRBV3-1 (or the pseudogene TRBV3-2) and J usage is TRBJ1-2; D possibly corresponds to TRBD1 (6 bases). The CDR3 sequence is 15 residues long. Germline-derived CDR1 and CDR2 are LGHDT and YNNKEL (reference sequence). V was shortened by 1 base and J by 7 bases, with 16 bases between the two germline ends. In nucleotides, the CDR3 is TGTGCCAGCAGCCAAGCCATGTGGGGGGGCCTTGGCTACACCTTC. Protein product: CASSQAMWGGLGYTF.

V and J are TRBV18 and TRBJ2-2, with 8 nucleotides matching TRBD1. CDR1 KGHSH and CDR2 LQKENI come from the germline V gene. With 3 bases clipped from V and 1 base from J, the junction kept 4 bases outside the gene matches. The CDR3 has 16 amino acids. CDR3 in amino acids: CASSPLGTGNTGELFF. The CDR3 bases are TGTGCCAGCTCACCCCTAGGGACAGGGAACACCGGGGAGCTGTTTTTT.

The V gene is TRBV7-6, the J gene TRBJ2-1; 11 positions agree with TRBD2. The CDR3 runs to 17 residues. The ends lost 5 bases at V and 8 bases at J; junction bases unmatched: 14. Germline V gene lookup returns CDR1 SGHVS and CDR2 FNYEAQ. CDR3 nucleotides: TGTGCCAGCAGCCAGATAGCGGGGGGGCTGAAGATGGATGAGCAGTTCTTC. This gives the protein CASSQIAGGLKMDEQFF.

This CDR3 is CASSVTGILSGANVLTF. CDR3 DNA sequence: TGCGCCAGCAGCGTAACAGGGATCCTCTCTGGGGCCAACGTCCTGACTTTC. This chain joins TRBV5-1 and TRBJ2-6, with D maybe TRBD1 (6 bases). The germline V gene has CDR1 SGHRS and CDR2 YFSETQ. CDR3 length equals 17 residues. V was pared by 4 bases and J by 0 bases, with 14 bases between.

The J gene is TRBJ1-6, the V gene TRBV9; 8 bases map to TRBD1. The germline CDR1 and CDR2 sequences are SGDLS and YYNGEE. This CDR3 is built from 15 residues. V gave up 3 bases and J gave up 8 bases; unmatched junction bases: 7. CDR3 protein: CASSATGGPYSPLHF. CDR3 bases: TGTGCCAGCAGCGCCACAGGGGGTCCGTATTCACCCCTCCACTTT.

V gene TRBV2 combines with J gene TRBJ2-5; the D is unclear. The germline gives CDR1 SNHLY, CDR2 FYNNEI. V was cut by 5 bases and J by 5 bases, with 9 bases left in between. The CDR3 contains 12 residues. The CDR3 DNA reads as TGTGCCAGCAGTCTAGTTCGGGAGACCCAGTACTTC. This encodes CASSLVRETQYF.

This clone was seen once. The chain employs TRBV9 and TRBJ1-2; weak D call: TRBD1 (5 bases). Germline V gene sequence: CDR1 SGDLS, CDR2 YYNGEE. V dropped 6 bases and J dropped 5 bases, with 17 bases sitting between them. This CDR3 is built from 14 residues. This CDR3 reads CASKADRDFYGYTF. The CDR3, as DNA: TGTGCCAGCAAGGCCGACAGAGACTTTTATGGCTACACCTTC.

The chain has TRBV6-5 and TRBJ1-5; possibly TRBD1 for D (5 bases). Deletions cut 2 bases from V and 6 bases from J, with 8 bases between. In germline, CDR1 is MNHEY, CDR2 SVGAGI. The CDR3 has 13 amino acids. The CDR3 spells CASSYGRGQPQHF. The CDR3 nucleotides are TGTGCCAGCAGTTACGGGAGGGGTCAGCCCCAGCATTTT.

This chain uses TRBV3-1 (or the pseudogene TRBV3-2) with TRBJ1-2; possibly TRBD1 for D (6 bases). The CDR3 length is 13 residues. Germline V gene data show CDR1 as LGHDT and CDR2 as YNNKEL (reference sequence). Trimming removed 3 bases from V and 5 bases from J, with 10 bases in between. CDR3 nucleotide sequence: TGTGCCAGCAGCCAGAGGACAGTATATGGCTACACCTTC. Its protein product is CASSQRTVYGYTF.

The gene calls are TRBV24-1 and TRBJ2-1, with D possibly matching TRBD1 (6 bases). The CDR3 loop spans 16 amino acids. Trimming took 4 bases from V and 2 from J, leaving 14 bases between them. Germline CDR1 KGHDR, CDR2 SFDVKD. CDR3 sequence: CATSDTQGRPYNEQFF. The CDR3 DNA reads as TGTGCCACCAGTGACACACAGGGTAGGCCCTACAATGAGCAGTTCTTC.

The V and J genes are TRBV5-1 and TRBJ1-1, with D perhaps matching TRBD1 (6 bases). Germline V gene lookup returns CDR1 SGHRS and CDR2 YFSETQ. V was clipped by 4 bases and J by 0 bases, with 13 bases between them. CDR3 length equals 15 residues. The CDR3 nucleotides read TGCGCCAGCAGCACCGACAGGATCATGAACACTGAAGCTTTCTTT. It translates to CASSTDRIMNTEAFF. Looking up the rest from reference TRBV5-1 and TRBJ1-1 gives the full variable domain: KAGVTQTPRYLIKTRGQQVTLSCSPISGHRSVSWYQQTPGQGLQFLFEYFSETQRNKGNFPGRFSGRQFSNSRSEMNVSTLELGDSALYLCASSTDRIMNTEAFFGQGTRLTVV.

The chain couples TRBV11-3 to TRBJ2-7; D is perhaps TRBD1 (6 bases). V lost 2 bases and J 3 bases, leaving 17 bases between the germline ends. Germline values: CDR1 SGHNT, CDR2 YENEEA. The CDR3 runs 16 residues. This chain's CDR3 is CASSLNKYRADYEQYF. The DNA for the CDR3 is TGTGCCAGCAGCTTAAATAAATACAGGGCGGACTACGAGCAGTACTTC.

The CDR3 sequence is CSVDTGNEQYF. CDR3 nucleotides: TGCAGCGTTGATACGGGTAACGAGCAGTACTTC. This sequence joins TRBV29-1 and TRBJ2-7; D is ambiguous. Trimming took 3 bases from V and 5 from J, leaving 8 bases between them. Germline CDR1 SQVTM, CDR2 ANQGSEA. This CDR3 comprises 11 residues.

The chain links TRBV4-1 to TRBJ1-5; TRBD1 might be the D (5 bases). V was shortened by 1 base and J by 3 bases, with 16 bases between the two germline ends. The V gene's germline CDR1 is MGHRA and CDR2 YSYEKL. This CDR3 region has 17 residues. The CDR3, as DNA: TGCGCCAGCAGCCAAGGAACAGGAATACTTATCAATCAGCCCCAGCATTTT. Amino acid sequence: CASSQGTGILINQPQHF.

V usage is TRBV30 and J usage is TRBJ1-3; 7 nucleotides match TRBD1. The CDR3 runs to 14 residues. CDR1 and CDR2 (germline): GTSNPN, SVGIG (reference sequence). Germline trimming cut 4 bases from V and 2 bases from J; bases unmatched to any gene: 5. The CDR3 DNA reads TGTGCCTGGACCCAGGGACAGACTGGAAACACCATATATTTT. It codes for CAWTQGQTGNTIYF.

This rearrangement joins TRBV10-2 to TRBJ2-7; D is possibly TRBD1 (5 bases). Between the trimmed V and J ends, which lost 4 bases and 5 bases, there was a span of 18 bases. The CDR3 is 15 residues long. Germline CDR1 and CDR2: WSHSY and SAAADI. The CDR3 here is CASSAARVMADEQYF. The CDR3 nucleotides read TGCGCCAGCAGTGCGGCCAGGGTAATGGCGGACGAGCAGTACTTC.

A few counts support this clone. This chain uses TRBV7-8 with TRBJ1-5; TRBD1 matches at 8 bases. Unmatched junction bases numbered 3, after V lost 3 bases and J lost 2 bases. This CDR3 comprises 15 residues. Germline V gives CDR1 SGHVS, CDR2 FQNEAQ. The CDR3 nucleotides are TGTGCCAGCAGCTTTACAGGGGGACGCAATCAGCCCCAGCATTTT. This gives the protein CASSFTGGRNQPQHF.

The rearrangement links TRBV30 to TRBJ1-6; 7 bases match TRBD1. CDR3 size: 15 residues. The J segment lost 3 bases and the V segment lost 4 bases, leaving 6 bases of the junction unmatched. Germline values: CDR1 GTSNPN, CDR2 SVGIG (reference sequence). CDR3 in amino acids: CAWTYGTVYNSPLHF. CDR3 sequence (DNA): TGTGCCTGGACCTACGGGACAGTCTATAATTCACCCCTCCACTTT.

The chain uses TRBV29-1 and TRBJ1-1; 7 bases are a match to TRBD1. CDR3 size: 13 residues. Germline loops: CDR1 SQVTM, CDR2 ANQGSEA. V lost 7 bases and J lost 1; bases outside the gene matches: 6. This CDR3 is CSARGQQNTEAFF. As DNA, the CDR3 is TGCAGCGCCCGGGGACAGCAGAACACTGAAGCTTTCTTT.

This clone has just a few counts. CDR3 in amino acids: CASSQAASGSTYEQYF. CDR3 nucleotides: TGTGCCAGCAGCCAAGCGGCTAGCGGGAGCACCTACGAGCAGTACTTC. The V gene is TRBV14, the J gene TRBJ2-7, with TRBD2 matching over 10 bases. From germline, CDR1 is SGHDN and CDR2 FVKESK. CDR3 length: 16 residues. Unmatched junction bases numbered 5, after V lost 1 base and J lost 2 bases.

V usage is TRBV2 and J usage is TRBJ1-3; no definite D call. The V and J ends lost 7 bases and 0 bases respectively, with 13 bases between them. This CDR3 is 15 amino acids long. CDR1 and CDR2 (germline): SNHLY, FYNNEI. The CDR3 bases are TGTGCCAGCACCCCCGGCAGGCACTCTGGAAACACCATATATTTT. This sequence encodes CASTPGRHSGNTIYF.

This CDR3 reads CASSAGITEAFF. The CDR3 coding sequence is TGTGCCAGCAGCGCGGGTATCACTGAAGCTTTCTTT. This chain joins TRBV6-2 or TRBV6-3 and TRBJ1-1; D remains ambiguous. Germline V gene lookup returns CDR1 MNHEY and CDR2 SVGEGT. The V and J ends lost 6 bases and 4 bases respectively, with 9 bases between them. This CDR3 region has 12 residues.

Concerning this clone itself: The same CDR3 can be traced to other DNA sequences in this sample. The V and J genes are TRBV18 and TRBJ2-2; maybe TRBD1 (5 bases). This CDR3 is 13 amino acids long. The germline V gene has CDR1 KGHSH and CDR2 LQKENI. The V gene lost 3 bases and the J gene lost 4 bases, with 6 bases spanning the gap. CDR3 sequence: CASSPTGTGELFF. CDR3 in DNA: TGTGCCAGCTCACCCACAGGCACCGGGGAGCTGTTTTTT. Complete variable domain (other parts from reference TRBV18 and TRBJ2-2): NAGVMQNPRHLVRRRGQEARLRCSPMKGHSHVYWYRQLPEEGLKFMVYLQKENIIDESGMPKERFSAEFPKEGPSILRIQQVVRGDSAAYFCASSPTGTGELFFGEGSRLTVL.

The chain recombines TRBV6-6 with TRBJ1-5, with 8 nucleotides matching TRBD1. Germline loops: CDR1 MNHNY, CDR2 SVGAGI (reference sequence). This CDR3 contains 15 residues. After removal of 7 bases from V and 4 bases from J, the junction contained 9 bases not matched to a gene. CDR3 in DNA: TGTGCCAGCACCTTAGGGACAGGACAAAATCAGCCCCAGCATTTT. It codes for CASTLGTGQNQPQHF.

This clone came up a few times. V is TRBV5-1 and J is TRBJ2-7; 7 bases align to TRBD2. This CDR3 contains 14 residues. Trimming at V came to 4 bases and at J to 3 bases, leaving 7 bases not matched to a gene. Germline lookup yields CDR1 SGHRS and CDR2 YFSETQ. The CDR3 DNA follows: TGCGCCAGCAGCAGAGGATCTAGCGGCTACGAGCAGTACTTC. Its translation is CASSRGSSGYEQYF.

This rearrangement joins TRBV19 to TRBJ1-3; tentatively, D is TRBD1 (6 bases). CDR1 is LNHDA and CDR2 is SQIVND in the germline V gene (reference sequence). The CDR3 loop spans 14 amino acids. V gave up 5 bases and J gave up 3 bases, with 11 bases separating them. The CDR3 DNA sequence: TGTGCCAGTAGTGGCAGGGGAAGTGGAAACACCATATATTTT. Protein: CASSGRGSGNTIYF. The complete variable domain, with remaining parts taken from reference TRBV19 and TRBJ1-3, reads DGGITQSPKYLFRKEGQNVTLSCEQNLNHDAMYWYRQDPGQGLRLIYYSQIVNDFQKGDIAEGYSVSREKKESFPLTVTSAQKNPTAFYLCASSGRGSGNTIYFGEGSWLTVV.

This chain uses TRBV10-3 with TRBJ2-7; weak D call: TRBD1 (6 bases). The germline CDR1 and CDR2 sequences are ENHRY and SYGVKD. V lost 8 bases to trimming and J lost 5 bases, with 16 bases between them. This CDR3 contains 13 residues. The CDR3 DNA reads TGTGCCATCGGAGACCTCGGACAGAACGAGCAGTACTTC. This translates into CAIGDLGQNEQYF.

The chain joins TRBV19 to TRBJ1-4, with TRBD1 matching 7 bases. Trimming removed 1 base from V and 5 bases from J; junction bases left unmatched: 4. The CDR3 extends over 15 amino acids. CDR1 is LNHDA, CDR2 SQIVND, per germline (reference sequence). CDR3: CASSIGGQLNEKLFF. The CDR3 region has the DNA TGTGCCAGTAGTATAGGGGGACAGCTAAATGAAAAACTGTTTTTT.

The rearrangement joins TRBV27 to TRBJ1-5; perhaps TRBD1 as D (5 bases). Per germline, CDR1 MNHEY and CDR2 SMNVEV (reference sequence). CDR3 length: 14 residues. V gave up 8 bases and J gave up 4 bases, with 15 bases separating them. DNA of the CDR3: TGTGCCAGCCGATTGGGGGGACCTAATCAGCCCCAGCATTTT. As protein: CASRLGGPNQPQHF.